The clone carrying this TCR beta chain showed up many times. Its cognate antigen is unknown. With 10-nucleotide random UMIs included, cDNA was synthesized by 5'RACE. TCRdb passed the 5' RACE reads through MiXCR, listing each CDR3 protein once. The repertoire holds about 36,000 distinct CDR3 sequences, with approximately 10% as singletons. This record comes from a study of neurological immune-mediated disorders. Whole-study findings and limits: CDR3 amino acid sequences of expanded clones were not shared across subjects, a result suggesting private repertoires in all groups.

The sample was PBMCs. The receptor's source is a woman between 25 and 40 years old with HTLV-1-associated myelopathy (HAM/TSP).

This CDR3 is CSARGATNEKLFF. The CDR3 DNA reads as TGCAGTGCTAGGGGCGCAACTAATGAAAAACTGTTTTTT. This rearrangement joins TRBV20-1 to TRBJ1-4; no firm D call. Germline CDR1 reads DFQATT; CDR2 reads SNEGSKA (reference sequence). The CDR3 covers 13 residues. The V gene lost 3 bases and the J gene lost 0 bases, with 5 bases spanning the gap.